The next 16 T cell receptor beta chains were all read from a single sample in a study of T cells in Graves' hyperthyroidism and ophthalmopathy. The investigators amplified TCR beta CDR3 regions from RNA transcripts. Carried out on the TCR CDR3, a first-round RT-PCR used the HTBI primer set. TCRdb processed the multiplex PCR reads anew with MiXCR; each CDR3 protein has one entry. The sample records approximately 48,000 distinct CDR3 sequences, about 52% being singletons. What was sequenced was peripheral blood or thyroid tissue (not recorded which). Every receptor here comes from a woman in her 50s with Graves' hyperthyroidism.

This chain's CDR3 is CSASDGAVKQYF. The DNA of the CDR3 is TGCAGTGCTAGTGACGGGGCGGTTAAGCAGTACTTC. This chain uses TRBV20-1 with TRBJ2-7; D may correspond to TRBD1 or TRBD2 (5 bases each). CDR3 length: 12 residues. The V end lost 3 bases, the J end lost 8 bases, and 14 bases lay between the germline ends. CDR1 and CDR2 (germline): DFQATT, SNEGSKA (reference sequence).

This clonotype was recorded many times. This chain joins TRBV29-1 and TRBJ1-1, with unresolved D. V lost 3 bases, J lost 0 bases, and 11 bases lay in between. The CDR3 is 14 amino acids. Germline assignment: CDR1 SQVTM and CDR2 ANQGSEA. The chain's CDR3 is CSVDRARLNTEAFF. In DNA form, the CDR3 reads TGCAGCGTTGATCGAGCACGGCTGAACACTGAAGCTTTCTTT.

The genes are TRBV30 and TRBJ2-3, with 8 bases lining up with TRBD2. Trimming cost V 5 bases and J 1 base; bases outside gene matches: 11. This CDR3 is built from 16 residues. Germline CDR1 and CDR2: GTSNPN and SVGIG (reference sequence). In DNA form, the CDR3 reads TGTGCCTGGGGAGGCCTACAAGCGGGAGGCACAGATACGCAGTATTTT. Its translation is CAWGGLQAGGTDTQYF.

This clonotype qualifies as medium-sized. The chain joins TRBV10-2 to TRBJ1-1, with D perhaps matching TRBD1 (5 bases). Germline lookup yields CDR1 WSHSY and CDR2 SAAADI. Trimming removed 10 bases at V and 3 bases at J, with 12 bases between. This CDR3 region has 12 residues. CDR3 in amino acids: CAIQGVDTEAFF. The CDR3 DNA reads as TGCGCCATCCAGGGAGTAGACACTGAAGCTTTCTTT.

This sequence joins TRBV20-1 and TRBJ2-2; 15 nucleotides line up with TRBD2. The germline V gene encodes CDR1 DFQATT and CDR2 SNEGSKA (reference sequence). Trimming removed 6 bases from V and 6 bases from J; junction bases left unmatched: 11. The CDR3 is made up of 17 amino acids. This chain's CDR3 is CSAVGTSGRTRAGELFF. Here the CDR3 DNA reads TGCAGTGCAGTGGGGACTAGCGGGAGGACCAGGGCCGGGGAGCTGTTTTTT.

Turning to this clonotype: One end of the junction is discordant with germline, which a read error may explain. V is TRBV5-4 and J is TRBJ2-5; 12 bases map to TRBD2. This CDR3 is 16 amino acids long. Looked up from germline, CDR1 is SGHNT and CDR2 is YYREEE (reference sequence). The CDR3 protein is CASSPLAGGPQETQYF. The CDR3 DNA follows: TGCGCCAGCAGCCCTCTAGCGGGAGGGCCTCAAGAGACCCAGTACTTC. The full variable domain, completed using reference TRBV5-4 and TRBJ2-5, is ETGVTQSPTHLIKTRGQQVTLRCSSQSGHNTVSWYQQALGQGPQFIFQYYREEENGRGNFPPRFSGLQFPNYSSELNVNALELDDSALYLCASSPLAGGPQETQYFGPGTRLLVL.

The chain recombines TRBV12-3 or TRBV12-4 with TRBJ2-7; TRBD1 matches at 9 bases. This CDR3 spans 14 amino acids. V lost 5 bases to trimming and J lost 3 bases; unmatched junction nucleotides: 5. The CDR3 DNA reads as TGTGCCAGCAGTGATCCGGGACAGGGCTACGAGCAGTACTTC. Amino acids: CASSDPGQGYEQYF.

This chain connects TRBV7-6 to TRBJ2-5; weak D call: TRBD2 (7 bases). This CDR3 comprises 17 residues. The germline V gene encodes CDR1 SGHVS and CDR2 FNYEAQ. V was clipped by 4 bases and J by 5 bases, with 23 bases between them. Here the CDR3 DNA reads TGTGCCAGCAGCTCCCCCCTGGCGGGGGACACCGGGGAGACCCAGTACTTC. Encoded protein: CASSSPLAGDTGETQYF.

This clonotype was picked up many times. J is TRBJ2-2 and V is TRBV6-6; 12 bases agree with TRBD2. The CDR3 runs to 14 residues. J gave up 6 bases and V 6 bases, and 2 bases lay outside the gene matches. Germline values: CDR1 MNHNY, CDR2 SVGAGI (reference sequence). CDR3 sequence (DNA): TGTGCCAGCAGCCCTAGCGGGAGGGCCGGGGAGCTGTTTTTT. It translates to CASSPSGRAGELFF.

This clonotype was observed many times. This sequence joins TRBV9 and TRBJ2-3; unclear D gene. Trimming removed 5 bases from V and 0 bases from J, with 13 bases in between. Per the germline V gene, CDR1 is SGDLS and CDR2 is YYNGEE. The CDR3 spans 15 residues. CDR3 in amino acids: CASRPGWASTDTQYF. The CDR3 DNA is TGTGCCAGCAGACCCGGGTGGGCGAGCACAGATACGCAGTATTTT.

The table lists this clonotype with many counts. J is TRBJ1-1 and V is TRBV29-1; TRBD1 matches 7 bases. V trimming: 6 bases; J trimming: 4 bases; junction bases outside the gene matches: 8. The germline V gene encodes CDR1 SQVTM and CDR2 ANQGSEA. There are 13 residues in the CDR3. The CDR3 here is CSVTQGGSTEAFF. The CDR3 DNA reads TGCAGCGTGACTCAGGGGGGTAGCACTGAAGCTTTCTTT.

Of note for this clonotype: The conserved phenylalanine or tryptophan is not found at the CDR3 terminus, so this likely reflects a read error. The V gene is TRBV2, the J gene TRBJ2-5; a possible D gene is TRBD2 (6 bases). V dropped 8 bases and J dropped 5 bases, with 12 bases sitting between them. Germline CDR1 SNHLY, CDR2 FYNNEI. The CDR3 consists of 12 residues. The CDR3 region is CASGGNTETQYS. The CDR3 nucleotides are TGTGCCAGCGGGGGGAACACTGAGACCCAGTACTCC.

In its sample, this clonotype was seen many times. The chain employs TRBV7-2 and TRBJ2-5, with TRBD2 as a possible D gene (6 bases). This CDR3 has 13 residues. In germline, CDR1 is SGHTA, CDR2 FQGNSA. V lost 4 bases and J 5 bases, leaving 11 bases between the germline ends. CDR3 loop: CASSWNGRETQYF. The CDR3, as DNA: TGTGCCAGCAGCTGGAATGGGAGGGAGACCCAGTACTTC.

As concerns this clonotype: Given the absence of the conserved phenylalanine or tryptophan at the CDR3 end, a read error is likely. No DNA is shown, since the ends of the CDR3 on it are uncertain; the CDR3 is the one TCRdb lists. V and J are TRBV4-1 and TRBJ1-6; TRBD1, the D gene given by the table, was not confirmed from the DNA. The V gene's germline CDR1 is MGHRA and CDR2 YSYEKL. 16 amino acids form the CDR3, both terminal residues included. The CDR3 protein is CASSQDRDTDNSPPHL.

At least ten counts were recorded for this clonotype. The V and J genes are TRBV20-1 and TRBJ2-3; 7 nucleotides agree with TRBD2. CDR1 is DFQATT and CDR2 is SNEGSKA in the germline V gene (reference sequence). There are 15 residues in the CDR3. V shed 6 bases and J 4 bases; nucleotides not matched to a gene: 13. In DNA form, the CDR3 reads TGCAGTGCAACTAACAGTTTGCGGGAGTCAGATACGCAGTATTTT. Protein product: CSATNSLRESDTQYF.

The V gene is TRBV5-4, the J gene TRBJ1-1; possibly TRBD1 for D (5 bases). CDR1 is SGHNT, CDR2 YYREEE, per germline (reference sequence). The CDR3 has 17 amino acids. Trimming took 1 base from V and 0 from J, leaving 16 bases between them. The CDR3 sequence: CASSLYFPGHLNTEAFF. The CDR3 region has the DNA TGTGCCAGCAGCTTGTACTTCCCGGGGCACCTGAACACTGAAGCTTTCTTT.